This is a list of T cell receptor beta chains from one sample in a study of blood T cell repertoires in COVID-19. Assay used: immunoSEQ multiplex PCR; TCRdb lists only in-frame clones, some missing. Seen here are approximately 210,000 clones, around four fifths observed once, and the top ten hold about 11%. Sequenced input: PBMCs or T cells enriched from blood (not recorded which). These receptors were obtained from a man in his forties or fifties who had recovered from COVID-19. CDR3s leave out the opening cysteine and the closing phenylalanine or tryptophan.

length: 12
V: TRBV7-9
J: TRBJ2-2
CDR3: ASSLGQGGGELF

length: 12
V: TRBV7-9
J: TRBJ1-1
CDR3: ASSPPGDNTEAF

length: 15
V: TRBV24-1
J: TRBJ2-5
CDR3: ATSDSPNIRNQETQY

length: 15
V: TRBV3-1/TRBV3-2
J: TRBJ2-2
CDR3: ASSQDIARGDTGELF

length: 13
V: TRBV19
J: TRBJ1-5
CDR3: ASTPTGVDIQPQH

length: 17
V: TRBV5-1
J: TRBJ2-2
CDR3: ASSSPLTSGTANTGELF

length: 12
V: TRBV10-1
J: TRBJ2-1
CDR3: ASSESLSYNEQF

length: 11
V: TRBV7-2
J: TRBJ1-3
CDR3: ASSPGQGNTIY

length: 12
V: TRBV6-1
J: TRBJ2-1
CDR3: ASSEAPGQGEQF

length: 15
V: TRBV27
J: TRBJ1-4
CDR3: ASSSRRGAATNEKLF

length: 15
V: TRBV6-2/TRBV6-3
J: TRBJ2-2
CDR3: ASSSGLAGVNTGELF

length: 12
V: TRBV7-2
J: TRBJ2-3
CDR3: ASSLRTGSDTQY

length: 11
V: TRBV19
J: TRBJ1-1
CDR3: ASSITGDTEAF

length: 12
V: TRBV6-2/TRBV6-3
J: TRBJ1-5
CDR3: ASSYVGANQPQH

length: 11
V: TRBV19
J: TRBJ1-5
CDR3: ASSDTRHQPQH

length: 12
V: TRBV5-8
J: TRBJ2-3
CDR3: ASSFLTGTDTQY

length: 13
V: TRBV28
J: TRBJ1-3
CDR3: ASSLLLFSGNTIY

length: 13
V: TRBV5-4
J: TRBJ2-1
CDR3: ASSFGAGGYNEQF

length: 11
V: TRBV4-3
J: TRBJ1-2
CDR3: ASSQDFLRGYT

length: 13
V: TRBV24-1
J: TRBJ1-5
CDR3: ATSDSTGGDQPQH

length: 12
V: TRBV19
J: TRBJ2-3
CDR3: ASTRQGITDTQY

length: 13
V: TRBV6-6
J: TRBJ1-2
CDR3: ASKHSGTGEDGYT

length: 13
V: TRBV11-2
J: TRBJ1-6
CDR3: ASSLGPGEGSPLH

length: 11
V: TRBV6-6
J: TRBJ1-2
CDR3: ASSPGSNYGYT

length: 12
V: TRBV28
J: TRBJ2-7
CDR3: ASRPPGGSYEQY

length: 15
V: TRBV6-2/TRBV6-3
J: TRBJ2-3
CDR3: ASSSNRRGPGTDTQY

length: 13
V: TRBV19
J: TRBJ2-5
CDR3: ASSLPPGGQETQY

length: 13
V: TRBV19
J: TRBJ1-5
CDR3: ACRAGGGSNQPQH

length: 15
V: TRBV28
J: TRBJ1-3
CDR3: ASSSRLLVISGNTIY

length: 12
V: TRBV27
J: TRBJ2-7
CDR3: ASSPLGQGTQQY